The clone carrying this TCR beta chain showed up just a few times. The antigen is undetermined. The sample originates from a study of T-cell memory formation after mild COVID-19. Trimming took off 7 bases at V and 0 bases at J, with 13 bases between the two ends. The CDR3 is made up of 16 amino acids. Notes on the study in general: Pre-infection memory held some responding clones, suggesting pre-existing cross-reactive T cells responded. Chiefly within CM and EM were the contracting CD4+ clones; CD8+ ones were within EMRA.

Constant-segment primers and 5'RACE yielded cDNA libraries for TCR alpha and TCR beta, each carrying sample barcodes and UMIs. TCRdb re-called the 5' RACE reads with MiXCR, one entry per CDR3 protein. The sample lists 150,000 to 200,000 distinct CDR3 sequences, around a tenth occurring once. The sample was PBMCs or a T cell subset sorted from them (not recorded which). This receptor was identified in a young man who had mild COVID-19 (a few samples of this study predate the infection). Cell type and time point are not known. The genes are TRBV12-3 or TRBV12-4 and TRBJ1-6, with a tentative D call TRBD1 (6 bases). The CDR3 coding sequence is TGTGCCAGCACACCGGACAGAAGCTCCTATAATTCACCCCTCCACTTT. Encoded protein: CASTPDRSSYNSPLHF.